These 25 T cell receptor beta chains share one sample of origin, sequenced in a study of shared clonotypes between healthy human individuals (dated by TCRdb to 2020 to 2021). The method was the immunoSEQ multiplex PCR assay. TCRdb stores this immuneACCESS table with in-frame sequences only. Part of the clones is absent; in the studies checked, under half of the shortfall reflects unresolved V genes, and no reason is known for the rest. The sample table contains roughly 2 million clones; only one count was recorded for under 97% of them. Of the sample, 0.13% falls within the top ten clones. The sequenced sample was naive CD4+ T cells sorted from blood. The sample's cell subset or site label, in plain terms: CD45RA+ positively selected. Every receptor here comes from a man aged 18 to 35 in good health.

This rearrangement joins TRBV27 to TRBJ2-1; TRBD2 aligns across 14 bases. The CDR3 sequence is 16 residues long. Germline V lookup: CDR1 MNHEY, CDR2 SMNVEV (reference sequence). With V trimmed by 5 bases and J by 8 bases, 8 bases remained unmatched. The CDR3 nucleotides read TGTGCCAGCAGTCCAAGACTAGCGGGAGGGCCGCATGAGCAGTTCTTC. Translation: CASSPRLAGGPHEQFF.

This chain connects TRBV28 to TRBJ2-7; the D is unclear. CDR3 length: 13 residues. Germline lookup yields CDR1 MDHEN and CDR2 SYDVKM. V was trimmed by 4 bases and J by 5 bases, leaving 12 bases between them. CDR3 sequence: CASSSTEANEQYF. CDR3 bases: TGTGCCAGCAGTTCCACAGAGGCCAACGAGCAGTACTTC.

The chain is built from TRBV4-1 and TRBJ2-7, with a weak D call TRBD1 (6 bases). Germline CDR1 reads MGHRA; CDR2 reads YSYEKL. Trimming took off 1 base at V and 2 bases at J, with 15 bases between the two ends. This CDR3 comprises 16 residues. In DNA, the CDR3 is TGCGCCAGCAGCCAAGTCCGGGGACAAACCCCCTACGAGCAGTACTTC. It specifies CASSQVRGQTPYEQYF.

The CDR3 sequence is CAWSLGENSPLHF. In DNA form, the CDR3 reads TGTGCCTGGAGTCTAGGGGAAAATTCACCCCTCCACTTT. This chain uses TRBV30 with TRBJ1-6, with D tentatively TRBD1 (5 bases). Trimming pared 2 bases from V and 7 bases from J, leaving 9 bases between. CDR1 is GTSNPN and CDR2 is SVGIG in the germline V gene (reference sequence). The CDR3 is made up of 13 amino acids.

The CDR3 DNA reads TGCGCCAGCAGCTTGACAGTCCCCACCGGGGAGCTGTTTTTT. Protein: CASSLTVPTGELFF. This chain joins TRBV5-1 and TRBJ2-2, with D unclear. The CDR3 extends over 14 amino acids. V dropped 1 base and J dropped 4 bases, with 8 bases sitting between them. CDR1 SGHRS and CDR2 YFSETQ come from the germline V gene. Full variable domain (outside the CDR3, taken from reference TRBV5-1 and TRBJ2-2): KAGVTQTPRYLIKTRGQQVTLSCSPISGHRSVSWYQQTPGQGLQFLFEYFSETQRNKGNFPGRFSGRQFSNSRSEMNVSTLELGDSALYLCASSLTVPTGELFFGEGSRLTVL.

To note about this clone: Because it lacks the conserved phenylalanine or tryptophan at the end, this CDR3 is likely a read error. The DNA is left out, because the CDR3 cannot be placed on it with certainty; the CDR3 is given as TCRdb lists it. This CDR3 is CASSLLAA. This chain uses TRBV11-2 with TRBJ2-6; the table names TRBD2, a call not compared with the DNA. Ends included, the CDR3 has 8 residues. CDR1 SGHAT and CDR2 FQNNGV come from the germline V gene.

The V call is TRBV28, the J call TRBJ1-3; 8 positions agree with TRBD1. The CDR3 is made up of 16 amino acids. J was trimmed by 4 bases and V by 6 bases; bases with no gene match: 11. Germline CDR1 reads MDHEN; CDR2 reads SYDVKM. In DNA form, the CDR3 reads TGTGCCAGCAGCGACGACAGGGGCTGGGAAGGAAACACCATATATTTT. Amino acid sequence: CASSDDRGWEGNTIYF. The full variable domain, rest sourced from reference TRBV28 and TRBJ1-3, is DVKVTQSSRYLVKRTGEKVFLECVQDMDHENMFWYRQDPGLGLRLIYFSYDVKMKEKGDIPEGYSVSREKKERFSLILESASTNQTSMYLCASSDDRGWEGNTIYFGEGSWLTVV.

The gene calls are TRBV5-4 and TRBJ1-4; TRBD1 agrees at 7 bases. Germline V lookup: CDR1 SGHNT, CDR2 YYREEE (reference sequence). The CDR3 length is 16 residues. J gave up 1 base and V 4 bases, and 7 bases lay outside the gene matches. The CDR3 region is CASSREGAVTNEKLFF. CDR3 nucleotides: TGTGCCAGCAGCCGGGAGGGGGCGGTAACTAATGAAAAACTGTTTTTT. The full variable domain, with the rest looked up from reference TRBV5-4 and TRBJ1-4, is ETGVTQSPTHLIKTRGQQVTLRCSSQSGHNTVSWYQQALGQGPQFIFQYYREEENGRGNFPPRFSGLQFPNYSSELNVNALELDDSALYLCASSREGAVTNEKLFFGSGTQLSVL.

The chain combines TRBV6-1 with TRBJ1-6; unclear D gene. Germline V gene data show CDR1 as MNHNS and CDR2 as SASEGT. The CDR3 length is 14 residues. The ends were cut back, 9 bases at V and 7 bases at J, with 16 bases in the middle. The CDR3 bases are TGTGCCAGATCTACAGATCACCCCAATTCACCCCTCCACTTT. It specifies CARSTDHPNSPLHF.

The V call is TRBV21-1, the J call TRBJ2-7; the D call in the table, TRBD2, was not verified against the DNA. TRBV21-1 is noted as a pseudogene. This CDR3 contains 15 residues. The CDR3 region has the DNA TGTGCCAGCAGCCACGGGGGCCGGGAGGGGTACGAGCAGTACTTC. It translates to CASSHGGREGYEQYF.

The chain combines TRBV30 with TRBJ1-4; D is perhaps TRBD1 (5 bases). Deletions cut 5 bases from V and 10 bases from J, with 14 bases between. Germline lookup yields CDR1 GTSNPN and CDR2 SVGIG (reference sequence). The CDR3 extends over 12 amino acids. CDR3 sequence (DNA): TGTGCCTGGTCTTATGACCAGGGAAAACTGTTTTTT. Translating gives CAWSYDQGKLFF.

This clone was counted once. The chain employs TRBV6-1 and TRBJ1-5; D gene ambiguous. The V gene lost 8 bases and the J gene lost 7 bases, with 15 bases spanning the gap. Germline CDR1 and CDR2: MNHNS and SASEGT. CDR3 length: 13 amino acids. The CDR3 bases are TGTGCCAGCTCGGCGGGGTCAAGGCAGCCCCAGCATTTT. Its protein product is CASSAGSRQPQHF.

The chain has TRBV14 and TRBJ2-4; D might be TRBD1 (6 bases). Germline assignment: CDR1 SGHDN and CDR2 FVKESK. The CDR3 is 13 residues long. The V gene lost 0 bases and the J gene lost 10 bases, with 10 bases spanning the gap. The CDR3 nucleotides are TGTGCCAGCAGCCAAGATATGGGACAAATTCAGTACTTC. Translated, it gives CASSQDMGQIQYF.

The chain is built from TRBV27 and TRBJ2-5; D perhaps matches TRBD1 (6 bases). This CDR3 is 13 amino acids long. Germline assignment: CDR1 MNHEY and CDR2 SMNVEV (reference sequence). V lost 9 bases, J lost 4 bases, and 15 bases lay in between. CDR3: CASEGQGPETQYF. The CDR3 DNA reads TGTGCCAGTGAGGGGCAGGGGCCAGAGACCCAGTACTTC.

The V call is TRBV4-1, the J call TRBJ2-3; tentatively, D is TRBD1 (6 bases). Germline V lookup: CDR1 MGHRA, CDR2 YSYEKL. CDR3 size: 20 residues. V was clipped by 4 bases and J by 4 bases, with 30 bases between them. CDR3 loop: CASSPGERTEGLIGPDTQYF. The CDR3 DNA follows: TGCGCCAGCAGCCCAGGGGAAAGGACCGAAGGCCTCATAGGCCCAGATACGCAGTATTTT.

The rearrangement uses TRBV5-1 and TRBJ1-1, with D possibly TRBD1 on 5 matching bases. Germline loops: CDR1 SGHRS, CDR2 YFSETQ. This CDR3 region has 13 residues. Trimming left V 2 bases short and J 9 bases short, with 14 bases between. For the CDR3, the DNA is TGCGCCAGCAGCTTACACCGGGACGGAAAAGCTTTCTTT. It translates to CASSLHRDGKAFF.

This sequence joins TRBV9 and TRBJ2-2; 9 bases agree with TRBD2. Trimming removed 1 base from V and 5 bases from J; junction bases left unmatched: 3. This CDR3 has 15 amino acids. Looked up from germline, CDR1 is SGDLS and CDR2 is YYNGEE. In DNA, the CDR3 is TGTGCCAGCAGCGTAAATCTAGCGGGAACCGGGGAGCTGTTTTTT. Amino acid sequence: CASSVNLAGTGELFF.

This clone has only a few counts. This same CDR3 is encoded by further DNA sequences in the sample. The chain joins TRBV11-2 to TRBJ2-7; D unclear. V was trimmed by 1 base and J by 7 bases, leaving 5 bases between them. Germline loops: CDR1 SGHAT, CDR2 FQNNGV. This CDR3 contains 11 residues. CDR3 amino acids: CASSLVGEQYF. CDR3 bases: TGTGCCAGCAGCTTAGTGGGGGAGCAGTACTTC.

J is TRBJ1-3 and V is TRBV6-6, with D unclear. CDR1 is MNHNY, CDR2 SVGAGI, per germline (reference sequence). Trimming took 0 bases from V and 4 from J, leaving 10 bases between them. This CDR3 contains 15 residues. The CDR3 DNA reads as TGTGCCAGCAGTTACTCATTACCGGTAGGAAACACCATATATTTT. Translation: CASSYSLPVGNTIYF.

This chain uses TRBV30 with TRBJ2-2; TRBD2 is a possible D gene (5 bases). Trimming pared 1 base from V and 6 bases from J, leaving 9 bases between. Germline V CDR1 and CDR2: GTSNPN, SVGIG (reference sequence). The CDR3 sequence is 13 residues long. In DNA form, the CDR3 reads TGTGCCTGGAGTGGAGGGCCACCCGGGGAGCTGTTTTTT. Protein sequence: CAWSGGPPGELFF.

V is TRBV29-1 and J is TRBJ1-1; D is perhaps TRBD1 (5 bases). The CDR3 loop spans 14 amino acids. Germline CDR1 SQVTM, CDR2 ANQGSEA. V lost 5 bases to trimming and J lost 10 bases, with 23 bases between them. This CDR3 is CSVSPTGGNYGAFF. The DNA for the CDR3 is TGCAGCGTTTCACCTACGGGGGGGAACTATGGAGCTTTCTTT.

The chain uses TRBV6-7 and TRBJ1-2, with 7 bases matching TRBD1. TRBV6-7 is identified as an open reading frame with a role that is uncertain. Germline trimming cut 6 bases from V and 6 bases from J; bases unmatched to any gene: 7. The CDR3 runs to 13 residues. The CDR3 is CASSPRGVDGYTF. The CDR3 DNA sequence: TGTGCCAGCAGCCCCAGGGGGGTTGATGGCTACACCTTC.

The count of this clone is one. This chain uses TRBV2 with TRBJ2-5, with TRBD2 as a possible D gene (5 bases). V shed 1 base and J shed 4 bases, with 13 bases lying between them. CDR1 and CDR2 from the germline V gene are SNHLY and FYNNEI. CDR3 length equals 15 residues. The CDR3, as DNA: TGTGCCAGCAGTGAAGGGGTCGGGGAAGGAGAGACCCAGTACTTC. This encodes CASSEGVGEGETQYF.

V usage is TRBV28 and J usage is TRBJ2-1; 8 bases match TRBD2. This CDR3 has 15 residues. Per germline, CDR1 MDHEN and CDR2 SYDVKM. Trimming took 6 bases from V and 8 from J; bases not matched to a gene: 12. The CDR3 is CASSLSGGNADEQFF. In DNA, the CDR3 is TGTGCCAGCAGCCTGTCGGGGGGGAACGCGGATGAGCAGTTCTTC.

The CDR3 reads CASSLTLARNTGELFF. In DNA form, the CDR3 reads TGCGCCAGCAGCCTAACACTAGCGCGGAACACCGGGGAGCTGTTTTTT. This chain uses TRBV5-1 with TRBJ2-2, with TRBD2 identical over 7 bases. CDR1 and CDR2 (germline): SGHRS, YFSETQ. This CDR3 region has 16 residues. The trim removed 4 bases at V and 1 base at J, leaving 7 bases unmatched.